A single sample is the source of the 24 T cell receptor beta chains below, sequenced in a study of early T cells in non-severe SARS-CoV-2 infection. Via MiXCR, TCRdb re-called the 5' RACE reads, giving one row per CDR3 protein. The repertoire holds about 81,000 distinct CDR3 sequences, with 5% to 6.5% as singletons. The sample consisted of whole blood. Source of these receptors: an adult who was a healthcare worker with PCR-confirmed SARS-CoV-2 infection or an uninfected control (not recorded which).

This clonotype was counted many times. V is TRBV28 and J is TRBJ2-7; 7 bases map to TRBD1. V was clipped by 4 bases and J by 1 base; unmatched bases: 10. This CDR3 region has 16 residues. Per the germline V gene, CDR1 is MDHEN and CDR2 is SYDVKM. The CDR3 DNA reads TGTGCCAGCAGTTCCCCCCAGGGACAGACTTCCTACGAGCAGTACTTC. Protein sequence: CASSSPQGQTSYEQYF.

This clonotype was seen more than once but under ten times. This chain joins TRBV30 and TRBJ1-6; tentatively, D is TRBD1 (5 bases). CDR1 is GTSNPN and CDR2 is SVGIG in the germline V gene (reference sequence). The CDR3 has 15 amino acids. Trimming took 2 bases from V and 4 from J, leaving 12 bases between them. The CDR3: CAWSRIQEYNSPLHF. Written as DNA, the CDR3 is TGTGCCTGGAGTAGAATACAGGAGTATAATTCACCCCTCCACTTT. The variable domain in full, with the rest retrieved from reference TRBV30 and TRBJ1-6, is SQTIHQWPATLVQPVGSPLSLECTVEGTSNPNLYWYRQAAGRGLQLLFYSVGIGQISSEVPQNLSASRPQDRQFILSSKKLLLSDSGFYLCAWSRIQEYNSPLHFGNGTRLTVT.

V usage is TRBV6-2 or TRBV6-3 and J usage is TRBJ1-2; D gene unclear. In germline, CDR1 is MNHEY, CDR2 SVGEGT. Trimming removed 6 bases from V and 7 bases from J, with 18 bases in between. The CDR3 is 14 residues long. The CDR3 sequence is CASSRPPRPSGYTF. The DNA of the CDR3 is TGTGCCAGCAGCCGCCCCCCTCGTCCGTCTGGCTACACCTTC.

This clonotype was counted at least ten times. The germline gene is not matched at one end of the junction; a read error may be the cause. This chain connects TRBV18 to TRBJ2-2; tentative D call: TRBD1 (6 bases). This CDR3 region has 14 residues. Germline-derived CDR1 and CDR2 are KGHSH and LQKENI. The CDR3 protein is CASSPGQNTGELFF. For the CDR3, the DNA is TGCGCCAGCAGCCCGGGACAAAACACCGGGGAGCTGTTTTTT.

This clonotype was detected only a few times. In DNA form, the CDR3 reads TGTGCCAGCAGCCAACTGACGCCGTCGAATTCACCCCTCCACTTT. This translates into CASSQLTPSNSPLHF. The chain joins TRBV14 to TRBJ1-6, with unresolved D. CDR3 length equals 15 residues. The V gene lost 2 bases and the J gene lost 7 bases, with 12 bases spanning the gap. Germline V gene data show CDR1 as SGHDN and CDR2 as FVKESK.

This clonotype was seen ten or more times. The chain is built from TRBV7-8 and TRBJ1-4, with D maybe TRBD1 (5 bases). This CDR3 is 15 amino acids long. Between the trimmed V and J ends, which lost 3 bases and 8 bases, there was a span of 16 bases. CDR1 and CDR2 from the germline V gene are SGHVS and FQNEAQ. This CDR3 is CASSLAGVGQEKLFF. CDR3 DNA: TGTGCCAGCAGCTTGGCGGGAGTCGGACAAGAAAAACTGTTTTTT.

This clonotype was observed at least ten times. The chain carries TRBV7-8 and TRBJ2-5; 7 bases align to TRBD1. CDR1 and CDR2 from the germline V gene are SGHVS and FQNEAQ. The CDR3 length is 13 residues. V shed 5 bases, J shed 2 bases, and the junction held 2 bases outside the gene matches. CDR3 region: CASSRDRQETQYF. The CDR3 DNA reads as TGTGCCAGCAGCCGGGACAGACAAGAGACCCAGTACTTC.

There are many counts of this clonotype. The chain employs TRBV20-1 and TRBJ1-6; D unresolved. The length of the CDR3 is 14 residues. Trimming cost V 5 bases and J 7 bases, with 15 bases left between them. The V gene's germline CDR1 is DFQATT and CDR2 SNEGSKA (reference sequence). The CDR3 nucleotides read TGCAGTGCTCGCCCCCAGACATGGAATTCACCCCTCCACTTT. As protein: CSARPQTWNSPLHF.

This clonotype was observed at least ten times. The rearrangement links TRBV20-1 to TRBJ2-5; a weak D match, TRBD1 (7 bases). Germline V lookup: CDR1 DFQATT, CDR2 SNEGSKA (reference sequence). Trimming left V 1 base short and J 3 bases short, with 15 bases between. The CDR3 runs to 15 residues. CDR3 protein: CSARAGGSWEETQYF. DNA of the CDR3: TGCAGTGCTAGAGCAGGGGGGAGTTGGGAAGAGACCCAGTACTTC.

The chain joins TRBV11-2 to TRBJ2-7, with TRBD2 as a possible D gene (6 bases). Trimming removed 4 bases at V and 6 bases at J, with 16 bases between. The CDR3 consists of 14 residues. Germline V lookup: CDR1 SGHAT, CDR2 FQNNGV. CDR3 amino acids: CASSWERPEGEQYF. The CDR3 nucleotides read TGTGCCAGCAGCTGGGAGCGCCCGGAGGGCGAGCAGTACTTC. Full variable domain (remainder filled in from reference TRBV11-2 and TRBJ2-7): EAGVAQSPRYKIIEKRQSVAFWCNPISGHATLYWYQQILGQGPKLLIQFQNNGVVDDSQLPKDRFSAERLKGVDSTLKIQPAKLEDSAVYLCASSWERPEGEQYFGPGTRLTVT.

This clonotype was observed at least ten times. The V call is TRBV20-1, the J call TRBJ2-2, with TRBD1 as a possible D gene (6 bases). Looked up from germline, CDR1 is DFQATT and CDR2 is SNEGSKA (reference sequence). Trimming removed 6 bases at V and 3 bases at J, with 14 bases between. The CDR3 is 14 amino acids. The CDR3 protein is CSAEQGLDTGELFF. CDR3 coding DNA: TGCAGTGCGGAACAGGGTTTGGACACCGGGGAGCTGTTTTTT.

Within the sample, this clonotype is medium-sized. The rearrangement uses TRBV28 and TRBJ2-2, with D maybe TRBD2 (5 bases). Germline V lookup: CDR1 MDHEN, CDR2 SYDVKM. This CDR3 is built from 16 residues. The V end was cut by 1 base, the J end by 2 bases, with 11 bases between. The CDR3 reads CASSLLGSANTGELFF. The CDR3, as DNA: TGTGCCAGCAGTTTATTAGGTAGCGCAAACACCGGGGAGCTGTTTTTT.

At least ten counts were recorded for this clonotype. CDR3 in DNA: TGTGCCAGCAGCGTATCTGGACAGACTAGCACAGATACGCAGTATTTT. Its protein product is CASSVSGQTSTDTQYF. The chain uses TRBV9 and TRBJ2-3, with D perhaps matching TRBD1 (6 bases). The CDR3 runs to 16 residues. V was shortened by 1 base and J by 0 bases, with 12 bases between the two germline ends. CDR1 and CDR2 (germline): SGDLS, YYNGEE.

This clonotype was recorded at least ten times. This chain uses TRBV7-8 with TRBJ2-3, with a tentative D call TRBD1 (5 bases). Germline CDR1 and CDR2: SGHVS and FQNEAQ. The V end was cut by 2 bases, the J end by 1 base, with 16 bases between. The CDR3 spans 17 residues. The CDR3 bases are TGTGCCAGCAGCTTAAGGTCAGACAGCGAGCGCACAGATACGCAGTATTTT. Translating it yields CASSLRSDSERTDTQYF.

In its sample, this clonotype was seen a few times. The V call is TRBV29-1, the J call TRBJ2-7; no clear D gene. The CDR3 loop spans 11 amino acids. Germline lookup yields CDR1 SQVTM and CDR2 ANQGSEA. V gave up 0 bases and J gave up 7 bases, with 7 bases separating them. DNA for the CDR3: TGCAGCGTTGAAGATTCGAGGGAGCAGTACTTC. The encoded protein is CSVEDSREQYF.

J is TRBJ1-1 and V is TRBV12-2; the table's D call TRBD1 went unverified against the DNA. TRBV12-2 is a documented pseudogene. The CDR3 consists of 14 residues. CDR3 in amino acids: CASRFGTGGPEAFF. As DNA, the CDR3 is TGTGCAAGTCGCTTTGGGACAGGGGGACCTGAAGCTTTCTTT.

This clonotype turned up a few times. The chain carries TRBV28 and TRBJ1-3; 7 bases agree with TRBD1. This CDR3 is built from 15 residues. V trimming: 2 bases; J trimming: 1 base; junction bases outside the gene matches: 2. Germline V lookup: CDR1 MDHEN, CDR2 SYDVKM. The CDR3 sequence is CASSLTGESGNTIYF. The CDR3 DNA reads TGTGCCAGCAGTTTAACAGGGGAGTCTGGAAACACCATATATTTT.

The chain recombines TRBV18 with TRBJ2-7; TRBD2 agrees at 10 bases. Germline V gene lookup returns CDR1 KGHSH and CDR2 LQKENI. The CDR3 extends over 13 amino acids. Trimming took 2 bases from V and 9 from J; bases not matched to a gene: 4. The CDR3 DNA sequence: TGTGCCAGCTCACCAGAGGCTAGCGGGGGGCAGTACTTC. Its protein is CASSPEASGGQYF.

The table lists this clonotype with many counts. The chain couples TRBV20-1 to TRBJ2-7, with 10 positions matching TRBD1. Germline loops: CDR1 DFQATT, CDR2 SNEGSKA (reference sequence). The CDR3 sequence is 13 residues long. With 7 bases clipped from V and 6 bases from J, the junction kept 9 bases outside the gene matches. The CDR3 region is CSGRDRGKSEQYF. CDR3 DNA sequence: TGCAGTGGGAGGGACAGGGGAAAAAGCGAGCAGTACTTC.

The chain links TRBV7-9 to TRBJ2-5; either TRBD1 or TRBD2 may supply D (5 bases each). This CDR3 is 13 amino acids long. The V end was cut by 8 bases, the J end by 3 bases, with 13 bases between. Germline CDR1 reads SEHNR; CDR2 reads FQNEAQ (reference sequence). The CDR3 loop is CASSQLGEETQYF. The DNA of the CDR3 is TGTGCCAGCTCCCAATTGGGGGAAGAGACCCAGTACTTC.

This clonotype was seen a handful of times. This chain connects TRBV5-1 to TRBJ1-2; D gene unclear. The CDR3 extends over 14 amino acids. Germline CDR1 is SGHRS and CDR2 is YFSETQ. The V end was cut by 1 base, the J end by 0 bases, with 7 bases between. CDR3 loop: CASSLRESNYGYTF. CDR3 DNA sequence: TGCGCCAGCAGCTTGAGGGAATCTAACTATGGCTACACCTTC. Variable domain in full (rest from reference TRBV5-1 and TRBJ1-2): KAGVTQTPRYLIKTRGQQVTLSCSPISGHRSVSWYQQTPGQGLQFLFEYFSETQRNKGNFPGRFSGRQFSNSRSEMNVSTLELGDSALYLCASSLRESNYGYTFGSGTRLTVV.

This clonotype was seen at least ten times. The gene calls are TRBV27 and TRBJ1-5; D is ambiguous. Germline assignment: CDR1 MNHEY and CDR2 SMNVEV (reference sequence). With 1 base removed from V and 7 bases from J, the gap between germline ends came to 11 bases. This CDR3 spans 14 amino acids. CDR3 sequence reads: CASSLYPGIQPQHF. The CDR3 nucleotides are TGTGCCAGCAGTTTATATCCTGGGATACAGCCCCAGCATTTT.

The sample holds many counts of this clonotype. The rearrangement links TRBV5-1 to TRBJ2-1; D possibly matches TRBD1 or TRBD2 (5 bases each). V lost 4 bases to trimming and J lost 5 bases, with 19 bases between them. Germline assignment: CDR1 SGHRS and CDR2 YFSETQ. The CDR3 is 16 amino acids. The CDR3 sequence: CASSTRPGRSNNEQFF. CDR3 coding DNA: TGCGCCAGCAGCACCAGACCGGGGCGAAGTAACAATGAGCAGTTCTTC.

This clonotype was picked up many times. The chain links TRBV18 to TRBJ1-5; 9 bases align to TRBD1. CDR3 length: 16 residues. Germline V gives CDR1 KGHSH, CDR2 LQKENI. J was trimmed by 7 bases and V by 3 bases; bases with no gene match: 10. CDR3 DNA: TGTGCCAGCTCACCTGGGACAGGGTTATCGGGACAGCCCCAGCATTTT. Its protein product is CASSPGTGLSGQPQHF.